Below, 25 T cell receptor beta chains from the same sample are listed, as sequenced in a study of CD8 T cells in Susac syndrome. A quantity of about 0.45 to 1 ug RNA underwent reverse transcription using random hexamers. TCRdb reprocessed the immunoSEQ multiplex PCR reads via MiXCR and lists one record per CDR3 protein. The profile covers around 81,000 distinct CDR3 sequences, with over 85% appearing a single time and roughly 0.97% taken by the ten largest. The sample consisted of CD8+ T cells from PBMCs. The source of these receptors is a human donor with Susac syndrome.

The chain carries TRBV27 and TRBJ2-2; D is perhaps TRBD1 (5 bases). CDR1 and CDR2 from the germline V gene are MNHEY and SMNVEV (reference sequence). The CDR3 has 17 residues. Trimming shortened V by 3 bases and J by 0 bases, and 14 bases separated the two germline ends. This chain's CDR3 is CASSLYRLSANTGELFF. The CDR3 nucleotides read TGTGCCAGCAGTTTGTACAGGCTATCCGCGAACACCGGGGAGCTGTTTTTT.

This clonotype showed up just once. V gene TRBV5-4 combines with J gene TRBJ2-5; perhaps TRBD2 as D (6 bases). CDR1 and CDR2 (germline): SGHNT, YYREEE (reference sequence). This CDR3 contains 12 residues. Between the trimmed V and J ends, which lost 10 bases and 1 base, there was a span of 11 bases. The CDR3 coding sequence is TGTGCCCACGGGCGGGGCCAAGAGACCCAGTACTTC. It specifies CAHGRGQETQYF.

The CDR3 here is CASSRLLGNTIYF. The CDR3 DNA sequence: TGTGCCAGCAGTAGGCTGTTGGGAAACACCATATATTTT. The V and J genes are TRBV12-3 or TRBV12-4 and TRBJ1-3; D is uncertain. V was trimmed by 5 bases and J by 4 bases, leaving 9 bases between them. This CDR3 contains 13 residues.

This chain connects TRBV25-1 to TRBJ2-6, with no clear D. The V gene's germline CDR1 is MGHDK and CDR2 SYGVNS. This CDR3 spans 16 amino acids. V was pared by 1 base and J by 0 bases, with 7 bases between. For the CDR3, the DNA is TGTGCCAGCAGTGAATTTGGTAGCTCTGGGGCCAACGTCCTGACTTTC. It yields the protein CASSEFGSSGANVLTF.

The chain couples TRBV19 to TRBJ1-4; D is unclear. Germline V gene lookup returns CDR1 LNHDA and CDR2 SQIVND (reference sequence). V gave up 6 bases and J gave up 8 bases, with 19 bases separating them. This CDR3 region has 15 residues. CDR3 DNA: TGTGCCAGTAGGCATACGGGAGGGCTTTGGGAAAAACTGTTTTTT. Protein product: CASRHTGGLWEKLFF.

The J gene is TRBJ2-1, the V gene TRBV7-9; weak D call: TRBD2 (7 bases). This CDR3 comprises 16 residues. V dropped 5 bases and J dropped 3 bases, with 17 bases sitting between them. Germline values: CDR1 SEHNR, CDR2 FQNEAQ (reference sequence). The DNA for the CDR3 is TGTGCCAGCAGCCCCCGGGGAGGGGGAGACTACAATGAGCAGTTCTTC. Protein sequence: CASSPRGGGDYNEQFF.

The chain combines TRBV11-2 with TRBJ2-1; 13 bases agree with TRBD2. The CDR3 runs 17 residues. In germline, CDR1 is SGHAT, CDR2 FQNNGV. After removal of 5 bases from V and 9 bases from J, the junction contained 13 bases not matched to a gene. In DNA, the CDR3 is TGTGCCAGCAGCATACCGACTAGCGGGGGGCGGGTTCGTGAGCAGTTCTTC. Translating it yields CASSIPTSGGRVREQFF.

The chain couples TRBV19 to TRBJ1-2, with D uncertain. CDR1 and CDR2 from the germline V gene are LNHDA and SQIVND (reference sequence). The CDR3 is made up of 15 amino acids. V shed 1 base and J shed 4 bases, with 13 bases lying between them. This CDR3 is CASSIGREVSYGYTF. The CDR3 DNA is TGTGCCAGTAGTATAGGTCGGGAAGTCAGCTATGGCTACACCTTC.

The V and J genes are TRBV9 and TRBJ2-7; perhaps TRBD2 as D (6 bases). Trimming removed 0 bases from V and 2 bases from J, with 9 bases in between. The CDR3 is 14 residues long. From germline, CDR1 is SGDLS and CDR2 YYNGEE. The CDR3 DNA reads as TGTGCCAGCAGCGTAGGGAGGGGACCCTACGAGCAGTACTTC. Amino acids: CASSVGRGPYEQYF.

This clonotype was recorded a few times. The chain uses TRBV3-1 and TRBJ1-2; D uncertain. Germline-derived CDR1 and CDR2 are LGHDT and YNNKEL (reference sequence). The CDR3 contains 14 residues. V dropped 6 bases and J dropped 0 bases, with 11 bases sitting between them. In nucleotides, the CDR3 is TGTGCCAGCAGTCAAATCGGGACTAACTATGGCTACACCTTC. Its translation is CASSQIGTNYGYTF.

The J gene is TRBJ2-1, the V gene TRBV20-1, with TRBD2 identical over 10 bases. J gave up 5 bases and V 5 bases, and 3 bases lay outside the gene matches. There are 13 residues in the CDR3. CDR1 is DFQATT, CDR2 SNEGSKA, per germline (reference sequence). This CDR3 is CSAGTSAHNEQFF. As DNA, the CDR3 is TGCAGTGCTGGGACTAGCGCACACAATGAGCAGTTCTTC.

This clonotype appeared once. This rearrangement joins TRBV29-1 to TRBJ1-1; D is uncertain. Germline lookup yields CDR1 SQVTM and CDR2 ANQGSEA. V was cut by 0 bases and J by 4 bases, with 9 bases left in between. This CDR3 region has 13 residues. For the CDR3, the DNA is TGCAGCGTTGAAGATAGTGGGATCACTGAAGCTTTCTTT. This translates into CSVEDSGITEAFF.

V is TRBV9 and J is TRBJ2-1, with D perhaps TRBD2 (5 bases). V lost 4 bases to trimming and J lost 5 bases, with 10 bases between them. The CDR3 covers 13 residues. Germline V gene lookup returns CDR1 SGDLS and CDR2 YYNGEE. Here the CDR3 reads CASSPERNNEQFF. The CDR3 nucleotides are TGTGCCAGCAGCCCTGAGCGGAACAATGAGCAGTTCTTC.

This clonotype has only one observation. CDR3 amino acids: CASSLAGTKTGELFF. The DNA for the CDR3 is TGTGCCAGCAGCTTGGCCGGGACAAAAACCGGGGAGCTGTTTTTT. The chain links TRBV5-6 to TRBJ2-2; a weak D match, TRBD1 (6 bases). The germline CDR1 and CDR2 sequences are SGHDT and YYEEEE. Trimming removed 0 bases from V and 5 bases from J, with 11 bases in between. This CDR3 contains 15 residues.

The chain combines TRBV13 with TRBJ1-2; perhaps TRBD1 as D (5 bases). The CDR3 length is 13 residues. From germline, CDR1 is PRHDT and CDR2 FYEKMQ (reference sequence). Between the trimmed V and J ends, which lost 4 bases and 12 bases, there was a span of 18 bases. The CDR3 spells CASSSGTDEVNTF. CDR3 DNA sequence: TGTGCCAGCAGCTCCGGGACGGACGAAGTTAACACCTTC.

This chain links TRBV29-1 with TRBJ2-6; D unclear. The CDR3 spans 12 residues. Germline assignment: CDR1 SQVTM and CDR2 ANQGSEA. Trimming took 3 bases from V and 3 from J, leaving 3 bases between them. CDR3 amino acids: CSVEIGANVLTF. CDR3 in DNA: TGCAGCGTTGAGATTGGGGCCAACGTCCTGACTTTC.

V usage is TRBV12-3 or TRBV12-4 and J usage is TRBJ2-2; D unclear. The CDR3 contains 12 residues. V lost 2 bases to trimming and J lost 6 bases, with 4 bases between them. CDR3 amino acids: CASSLRAGELFF. The CDR3 bases are TGTGCCAGCAGTTTAAGGGCCGGGGAGCTGTTTTTT.

This clonotype was counted once. The chain employs TRBV7-9 and TRBJ2-7, with D unclear. Germline-derived CDR1 and CDR2 are SEHNR and FQNEAQ (reference sequence). There are 13 residues in the CDR3. V lost 3 bases, J lost 0 bases, and 6 bases lay in between. The CDR3 DNA reads TGTGCCAGCAGCTTTCCGGCCTCCTACGAGCAGTACTTC. It codes for CASSFPASYEQYF.

This sequence joins TRBV4-1 and TRBJ1-4; D may be TRBD1 (5 bases). The CDR3 contains 16 residues. Germline V lookup: CDR1 MGHRA, CDR2 YSYEKL. The ends were cut back, 3 bases at V and 0 bases at J, with 11 bases in the middle. The CDR3 bases are TGCGCCAGCAGCCAGGGACCTACTGCAACTAATGAAAAACTGTTTTTT. Amino acids: CASSQGPTATNEKLFF.

The chain employs TRBV29-1 and TRBJ2-7, with D maybe TRBD2 (6 bases). CDR1 and CDR2 from the germline V gene are SQVTM and ANQGSEA. Trimming removed 0 bases from V and 2 bases from J, with 8 bases in between. The CDR3 is 13 amino acids. The CDR3, as DNA: TGCAGCGTTGAAGATCGGGGGACCTACGAGCAGTACTTC. Its translation is CSVEDRGTYEQYF.

V and J are TRBV7-9 and TRBJ2-1; 10 bases agree with TRBD2. J lost 10 bases, V lost 7 bases, and 13 bases had no gene match. There are 15 residues in the CDR3. CDR1 SEHNR and CDR2 FQNEAQ come from the germline V gene (reference sequence). The CDR3, as DNA: TGTGCCAGCACCCCGATGTTAGCGGGAGGTCGGGAGCAGTTCTTC. Translated, it gives CASTPMLAGGREQFF. The variable domain in full, completed from reference TRBV7-9 and TRBJ2-1, reads DTGVSQNPRHKITKRGQNVTFRCDPISEHNRLYWYRQTLGQGPEFLTYFQNEAQLEKSRLLSDRFSAERPKGSFSTLEIQRTEQGDSAMYLCASTPMLAGGREQFFGPGTRLTVL.

The V gene is TRBV19, the J gene TRBJ1-4, with D tentatively TRBD1 (5 bases). The CDR3 has 15 amino acids. Germline V gene data show CDR1 as LNHDA and CDR2 as SQIVND (reference sequence). V was cut by 6 bases and J by 6 bases, with 17 bases left in between. The DNA for the CDR3 is TGTGCCAGTAGCATCACCGGGACCCTGGATGAAAAACTGTTTTTT. Its translation: CASSITGTLDEKLFF.

This chain joins TRBV6-5 and TRBJ2-7, with D possibly being TRBD2 (7 bases). Trimming removed 0 bases from V and 0 bases from J, with 15 bases in between. The CDR3 has 17 amino acids. Germline V gene sequence: CDR1 MNHEY, CDR2 SVGAGI. In nucleotides, the CDR3 is TGTGCCAGCAGTTACTCGATCGGGGGGACAAACTCCTACGAGCAGTACTTC. Protein sequence: CASSYSIGGTNSYEQYF.

V is TRBV28 and J is TRBJ1-1, with D unresolved. The V gene lost 6 bases and the J gene lost 1 base, with 6 bases spanning the gap. Germline V gene sequence: CDR1 MDHEN, CDR2 SYDVKM. The CDR3 is 12 residues long. CDR3 sequence (DNA): TGTGCCAGCAGATATGAGAACACTGAAGCTTTCTTT. Protein: CASRYENTEAFF.

V usage is TRBV11-2 and J usage is TRBJ1-2; D gene ambiguous. Germline-derived CDR1 and CDR2 are SGHAT and FQNNGV. The CDR3 sequence is 12 residues long. The V gene lost 5 bases and the J gene lost 7 bases, with 11 bases spanning the gap. Written as DNA, the CDR3 is TGTGCCAGCAGCCCCGAGGGCGTTGGCTACACCTTC. It is translated as CASSPEGVGYTF.